The rows below give T cell receptor beta chains drawn from one sample of a study of shared clonotypes between healthy human individuals. The method was immunoSEQ multiplex PCR; TCRdb's version includes in-frame clones alone and lacks a portion of them. Of roughly 660,000 clones in the sample, around 90% were seen once. Input material: memory CD8+ T cells from PBMCs. The source of these receptors is a man in his late teens or twenties in good health. Some clones in this sample may be carry-over from other donors' samples. Both conserved end residues are trimmed from each CDR3.

>TRBV4-1
ASSQDSSGIADTQY
>TRBV27
ASSLRPSGHQDEQY
>TRBV4-2
ASSQKTEYEQY
>TRBV29-1
SVEDPEKSSYEQY
>TRBV9
ASSQHPSQFTDTQY
>TRBV27
ASSHSETSGRQTQY
>TRBV14
ASSQWSGPTEAF
>TRBV12-5
ASARGRETQY
>TRBV6-1
ASSEGGRGLNEKLF
>TRBV5-6
ASSSRLAGVVYEQY
>TRBV2
ASRQRGNTEAF